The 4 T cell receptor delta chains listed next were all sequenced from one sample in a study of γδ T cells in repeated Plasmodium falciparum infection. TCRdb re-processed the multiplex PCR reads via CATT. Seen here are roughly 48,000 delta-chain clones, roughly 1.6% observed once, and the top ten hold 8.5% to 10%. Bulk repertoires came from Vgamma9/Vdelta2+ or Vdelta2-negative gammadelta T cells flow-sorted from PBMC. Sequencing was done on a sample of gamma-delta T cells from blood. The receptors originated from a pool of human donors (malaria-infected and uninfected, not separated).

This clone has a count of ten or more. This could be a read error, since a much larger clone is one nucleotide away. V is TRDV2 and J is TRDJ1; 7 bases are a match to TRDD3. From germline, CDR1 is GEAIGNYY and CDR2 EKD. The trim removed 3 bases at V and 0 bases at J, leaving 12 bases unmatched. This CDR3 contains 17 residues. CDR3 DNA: TGTGCCTGTGACCCATCACGCACGGGGGGATACACCGATAAACTCATCTTT. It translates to CACDPSRTGGYTDKLIF.

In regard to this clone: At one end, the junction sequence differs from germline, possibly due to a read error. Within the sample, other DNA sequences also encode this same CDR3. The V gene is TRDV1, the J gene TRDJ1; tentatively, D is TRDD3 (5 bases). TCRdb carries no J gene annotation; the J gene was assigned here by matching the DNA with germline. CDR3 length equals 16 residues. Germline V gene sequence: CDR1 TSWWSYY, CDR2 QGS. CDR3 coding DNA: TGTGCCCTTGGGGAAGATAGATATACGGACAAAGATAAACTCATCTTT. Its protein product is CALGEDRYTDKDKLIF.

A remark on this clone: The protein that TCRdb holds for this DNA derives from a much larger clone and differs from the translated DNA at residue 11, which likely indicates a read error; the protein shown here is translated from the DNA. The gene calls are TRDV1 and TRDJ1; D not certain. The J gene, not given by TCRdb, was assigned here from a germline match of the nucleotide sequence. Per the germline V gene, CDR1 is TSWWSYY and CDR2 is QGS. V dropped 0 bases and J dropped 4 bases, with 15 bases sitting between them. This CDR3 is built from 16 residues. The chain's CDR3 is CALGELKGRSGDKLIF. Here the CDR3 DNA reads TGTGCTCTTGGGGAACTAAAAGGACGAAGCGGCGATAAACTCATCTTT.

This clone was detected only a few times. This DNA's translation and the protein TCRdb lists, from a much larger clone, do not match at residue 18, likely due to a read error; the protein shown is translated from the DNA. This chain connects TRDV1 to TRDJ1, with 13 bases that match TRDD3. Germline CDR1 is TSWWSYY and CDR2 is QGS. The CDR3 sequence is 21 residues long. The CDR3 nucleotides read TGTGCTCTTGGGGAGGTTAGGGGTAAACTGGGGGATACGCCGGGGACCGATGAACTCATCTTT. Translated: CALGEVRGKLGDTPGTDELIF.